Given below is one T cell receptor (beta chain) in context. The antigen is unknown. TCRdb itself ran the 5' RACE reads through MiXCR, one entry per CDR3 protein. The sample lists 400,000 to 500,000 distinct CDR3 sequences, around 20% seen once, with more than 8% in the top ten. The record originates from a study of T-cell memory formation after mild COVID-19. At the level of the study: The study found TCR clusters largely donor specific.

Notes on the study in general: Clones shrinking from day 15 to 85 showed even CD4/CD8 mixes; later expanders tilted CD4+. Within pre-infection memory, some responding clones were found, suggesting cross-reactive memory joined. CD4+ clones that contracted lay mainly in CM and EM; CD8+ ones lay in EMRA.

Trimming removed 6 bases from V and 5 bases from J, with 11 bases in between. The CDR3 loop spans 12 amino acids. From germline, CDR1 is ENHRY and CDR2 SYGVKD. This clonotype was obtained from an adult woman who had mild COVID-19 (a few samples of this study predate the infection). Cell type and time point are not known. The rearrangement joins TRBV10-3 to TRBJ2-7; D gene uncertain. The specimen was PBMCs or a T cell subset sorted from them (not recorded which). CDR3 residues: CAISGPYHEQYF. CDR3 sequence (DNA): TGTGCCATCAGCGGACCATACCACGAGCAGTACTTC.